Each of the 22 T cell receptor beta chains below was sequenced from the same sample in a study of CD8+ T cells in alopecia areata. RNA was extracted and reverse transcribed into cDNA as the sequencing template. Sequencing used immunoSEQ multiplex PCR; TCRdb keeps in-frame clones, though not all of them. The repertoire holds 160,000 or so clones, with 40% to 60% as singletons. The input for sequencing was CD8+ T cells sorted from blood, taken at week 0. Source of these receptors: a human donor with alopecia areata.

CDR3 in amino acids: CASSLGGGDGYTF. The CDR3 DNA is TGTGCCAGCAGTTTAGGGGGAGGGGATGGCTACACCTTC. V usage is TRBV27 and J usage is TRBJ1-2; D possibly corresponds to TRBD1 (5 bases). Germline assignment: CDR1 MNHEY and CDR2 SMNVEV (reference sequence). V dropped 2 bases and J dropped 6 bases, with 10 bases sitting between them. The CDR3 sequence is 13 residues long.

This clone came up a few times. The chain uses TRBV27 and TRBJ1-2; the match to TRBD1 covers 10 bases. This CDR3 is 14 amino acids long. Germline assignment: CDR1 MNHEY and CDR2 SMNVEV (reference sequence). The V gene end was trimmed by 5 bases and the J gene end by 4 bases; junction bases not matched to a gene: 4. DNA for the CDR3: TGTGCCAGCAGTATGGGACAGGGGATCTATGGCTACACCTTC. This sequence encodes CASSMGQGIYGYTF.

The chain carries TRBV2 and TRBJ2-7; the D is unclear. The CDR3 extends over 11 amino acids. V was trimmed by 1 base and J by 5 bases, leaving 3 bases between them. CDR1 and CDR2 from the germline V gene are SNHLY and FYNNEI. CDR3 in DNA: TGTGCCAGCAGTGAAGAAGACGAGCAGTACTTC. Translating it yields CASSEEDEQYF.

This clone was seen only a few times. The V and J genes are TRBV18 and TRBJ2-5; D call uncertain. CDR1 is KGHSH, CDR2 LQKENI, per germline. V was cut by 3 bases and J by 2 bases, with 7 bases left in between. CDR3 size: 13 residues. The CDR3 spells CASSPGLQETQYF. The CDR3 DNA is TGTGCCAGCTCACCGGGCTTACAAGAGACCCAGTACTTC.

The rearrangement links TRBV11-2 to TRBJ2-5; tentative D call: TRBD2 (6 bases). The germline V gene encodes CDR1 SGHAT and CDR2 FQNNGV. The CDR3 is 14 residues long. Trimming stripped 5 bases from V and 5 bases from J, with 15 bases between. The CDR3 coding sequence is TGTGCCAGCAGCGTTATGGCGGGGAGGGAGACCCAGTACTTC. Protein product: CASSVMAGRETQYF.

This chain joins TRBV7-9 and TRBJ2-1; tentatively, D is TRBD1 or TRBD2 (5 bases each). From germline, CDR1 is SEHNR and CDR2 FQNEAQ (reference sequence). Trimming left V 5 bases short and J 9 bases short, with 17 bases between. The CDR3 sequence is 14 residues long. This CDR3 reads CASSPFVGRVEQFF. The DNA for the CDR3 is TGTGCCAGCAGCCCCTTCGTGGGGCGGGTTGAGCAGTTCTTC.

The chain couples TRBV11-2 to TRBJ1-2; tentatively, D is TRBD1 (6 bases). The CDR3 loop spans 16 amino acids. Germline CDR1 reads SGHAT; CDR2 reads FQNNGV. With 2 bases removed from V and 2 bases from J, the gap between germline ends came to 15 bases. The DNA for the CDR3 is TGTGCCAGCAGCTTAAACCGGGACACTTCGAACTATGGCTACACCTTC. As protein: CASSLNRDTSNYGYTF.

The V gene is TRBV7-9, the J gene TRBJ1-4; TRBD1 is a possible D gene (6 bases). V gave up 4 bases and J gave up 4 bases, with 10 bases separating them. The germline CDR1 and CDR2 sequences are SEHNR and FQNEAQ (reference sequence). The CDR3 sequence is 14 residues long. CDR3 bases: TGTGCCAGCAGCTACACAGGGAGTAATGAAAAACTGTTTTTT. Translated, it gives CASSYTGSNEKLFF.

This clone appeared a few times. The CDR3 reads CAWRGQVTTTDTQYF. CDR3 nucleotide sequence: TGTGCCTGGAGGGGACAGGTTACTACCACAGATACGCAGTATTTT. J is TRBJ2-3 and V is TRBV30; TRBD1 agrees at 8 bases. The V gene end was trimmed by 3 bases and the J gene end by 2 bases; junction bases not matched to a gene: 7. From germline, CDR1 is GTSNPN and CDR2 SVGIG (reference sequence). The length of the CDR3 is 15 residues.

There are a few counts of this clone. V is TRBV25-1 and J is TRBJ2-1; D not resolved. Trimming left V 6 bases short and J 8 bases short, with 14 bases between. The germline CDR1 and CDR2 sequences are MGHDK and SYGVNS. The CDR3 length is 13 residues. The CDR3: CASSPGVWDEQFF. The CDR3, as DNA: TGTGCCAGCAGCCCCGGAGTATGGGATGAGCAGTTCTTC.

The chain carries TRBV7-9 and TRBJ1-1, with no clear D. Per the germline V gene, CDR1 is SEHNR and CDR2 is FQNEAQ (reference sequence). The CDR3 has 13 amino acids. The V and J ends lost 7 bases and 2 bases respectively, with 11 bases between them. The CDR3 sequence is CASTFRINTEAFF. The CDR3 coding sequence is TGTGCCAGCACCTTTCGTATCAACACTGAAGCTTTCTTT.

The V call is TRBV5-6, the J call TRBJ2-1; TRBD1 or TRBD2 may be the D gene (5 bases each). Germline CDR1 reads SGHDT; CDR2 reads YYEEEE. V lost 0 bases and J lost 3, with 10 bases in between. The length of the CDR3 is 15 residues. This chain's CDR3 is CASSLAGTDYNEQFF. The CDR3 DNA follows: TGTGCCAGCAGCTTGGCCGGGACCGACTACAATGAGCAGTTCTTC.

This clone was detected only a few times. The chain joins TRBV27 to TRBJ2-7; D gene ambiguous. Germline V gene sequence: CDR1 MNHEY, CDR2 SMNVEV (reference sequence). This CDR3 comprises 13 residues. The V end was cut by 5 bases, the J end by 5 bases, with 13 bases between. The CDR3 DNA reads TGTGCCAGCAGTCCGTACCCTTTGGACGAGCAGTACTTC. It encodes CASSPYPLDEQYF.

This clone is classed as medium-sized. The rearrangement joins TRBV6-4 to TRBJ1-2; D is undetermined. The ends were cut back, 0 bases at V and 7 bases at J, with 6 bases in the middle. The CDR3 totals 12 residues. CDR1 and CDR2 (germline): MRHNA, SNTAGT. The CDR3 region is CASSDSEVGYTF. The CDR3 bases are TGTGCCAGCAGTGACTCCGAAGTTGGCTACACCTTC.

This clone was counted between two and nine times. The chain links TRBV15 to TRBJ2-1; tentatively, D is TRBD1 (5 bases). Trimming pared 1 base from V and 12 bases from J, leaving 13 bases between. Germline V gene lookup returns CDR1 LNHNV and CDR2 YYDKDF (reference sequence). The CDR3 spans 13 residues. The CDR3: CATSRVDNLGQFF. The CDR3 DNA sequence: TGTGCCACCAGCAGAGTGGACAACCTCGGGCAGTTCTTC.

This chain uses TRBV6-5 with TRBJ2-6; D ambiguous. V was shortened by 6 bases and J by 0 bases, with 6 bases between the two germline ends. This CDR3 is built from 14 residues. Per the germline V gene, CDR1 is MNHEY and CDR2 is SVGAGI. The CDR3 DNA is TGTGCCAGCAGCGCCAACTCTGGGGCCAACGTCCTGACTTTC. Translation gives CASSANSGANVLTF.

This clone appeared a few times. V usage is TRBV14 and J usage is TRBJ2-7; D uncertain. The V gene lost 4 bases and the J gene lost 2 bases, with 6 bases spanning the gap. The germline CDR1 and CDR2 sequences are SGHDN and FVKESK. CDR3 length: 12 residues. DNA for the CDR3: TGTGCCAGCAGCCCGGCCCCCTACGAGCAGTACTTC. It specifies CASSPAPYEQYF. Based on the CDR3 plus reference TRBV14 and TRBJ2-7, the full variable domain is EAGVTQFPSHSVIEKGQTVTLRCDPISGHDNLYWYRRVMGKEIKFLLHFVKESKQDESGMPNNRFLAERTGGTYSTLKVQPAELEDSGVYFCASSPAPYEQYFGPGTRLTVT.

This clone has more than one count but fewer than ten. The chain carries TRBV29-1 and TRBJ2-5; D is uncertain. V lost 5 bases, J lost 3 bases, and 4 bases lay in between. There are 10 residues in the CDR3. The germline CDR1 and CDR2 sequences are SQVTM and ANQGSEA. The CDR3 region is CSVHKETQYF. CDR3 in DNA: TGCAGCGTTCATAAAGAGACCCAGTACTTC.

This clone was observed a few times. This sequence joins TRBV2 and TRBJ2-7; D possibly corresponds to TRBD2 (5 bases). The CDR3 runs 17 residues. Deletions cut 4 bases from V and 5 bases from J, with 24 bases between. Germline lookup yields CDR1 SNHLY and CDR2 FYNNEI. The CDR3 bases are TGTGCCAGCAGTGGGGAGTCAACTGGGAGACCCTTAGACGAGCAGTACTTC. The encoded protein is CASSGESTGRPLDEQYF.

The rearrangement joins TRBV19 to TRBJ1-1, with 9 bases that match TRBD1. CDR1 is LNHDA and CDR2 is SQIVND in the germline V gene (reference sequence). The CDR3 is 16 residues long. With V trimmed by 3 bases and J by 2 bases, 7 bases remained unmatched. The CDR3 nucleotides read TGTGCCAGTAGTATTCCGACAGGGGGGGGTAACACTGAAGCTTTCTTT. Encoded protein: CASSIPTGGGNTEAFF.

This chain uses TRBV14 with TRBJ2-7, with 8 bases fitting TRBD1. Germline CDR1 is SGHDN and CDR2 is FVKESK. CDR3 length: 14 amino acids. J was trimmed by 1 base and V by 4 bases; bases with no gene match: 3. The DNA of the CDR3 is TGTGCCAGCAGCCCGGGACAGGCATCCTACGAGCAGTACTTC. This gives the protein CASSPGQASYEQYF.

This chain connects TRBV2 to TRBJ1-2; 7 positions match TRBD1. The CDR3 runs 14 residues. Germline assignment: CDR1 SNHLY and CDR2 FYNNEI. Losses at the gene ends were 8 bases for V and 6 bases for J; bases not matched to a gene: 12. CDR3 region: CASEDRVEWNGYTF. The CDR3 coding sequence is TGTGCCAGCGAAGACAGGGTAGAGTGGAATGGCTACACCTTC.